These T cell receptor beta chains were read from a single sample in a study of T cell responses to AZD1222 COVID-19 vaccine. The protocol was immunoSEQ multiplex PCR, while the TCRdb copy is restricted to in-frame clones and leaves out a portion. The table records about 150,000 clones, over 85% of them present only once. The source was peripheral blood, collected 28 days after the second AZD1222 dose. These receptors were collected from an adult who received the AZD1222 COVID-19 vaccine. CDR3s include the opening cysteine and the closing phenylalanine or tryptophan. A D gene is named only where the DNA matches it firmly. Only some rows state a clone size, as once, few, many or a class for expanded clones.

CDR3aa: CASSSGQGDYGYTF
CDR3nt: TGTGCCAGCAGCTCGGGACAGGGTGACTATGGCTACACCTTC
len: 14
v_gene: TRBV7-9
j_gene: TRBJ1-2
abundance: -
d_gene: TRBD1

CDR3aa: CASSALSRTDRGTDEQYF
CDR3nt: TGTGCCAGCAGTGCCCTATCGCGGACAGACAGGGGAACGGACGAGCAGTACTTC
len: 18
v_gene: TRBV6-4
j_gene: TRBJ2-7
abundance: -
d_gene: TRBD1

CDR3aa: CATSGRAGNTGELFF
CDR3nt: TGTGCCACCAGCGGGAGGGCCGGGAACACCGGGGAGCTGTTTTTT
len: 15
v_gene: TRBV24-1
j_gene: TRBJ2-2
abundance: -
d_gene: TRBD2

CDR3aa: CASSYGSGITYEQYF
CDR3nt: TGTGCCAGCAGTTACGGGAGCGGAATTACCTACGAGCAGTACTTC
len: 15
v_gene: TRBV6-2/TRBV6-3
j_gene: TRBJ2-7
abundance: -
d_gene: -

CDR3aa: CASSPRTSVSYEQYF
CDR3nt: TGCGCCAGCAGCCCCCGGACTAGCGTCTCCTACGAGCAGTACTTC
len: 15
v_gene: TRBV4-1
j_gene: TRBJ2-7
abundance: -
d_gene: TRBD2

CDR3aa: CASSSGVLDTQYF
CDR3nt: TGTGCCAGCAGTTCGGGGGTCCTCGATACGCAGTATTTT
len: 13
v_gene: TRBV19
j_gene: TRBJ2-3
abundance: -
d_gene: -

CDR3aa: CASSLRRHQETQYF
CDR3nt: TGTGCCAGCAGTTTACGCAGACACCAAGAGACCCAGTACTTC
len: 14
v_gene: TRBV28
j_gene: TRBJ2-5
abundance: -
d_gene: -

CDR3aa: CASRDRTGDKGYTF
CDR3nt: TGTGCCAGCAGAGATAGAACAGGGGATAAAGGCTACACCTTC
len: 14
v_gene: TRBV9
j_gene: TRBJ1-2
abundance: -
d_gene: TRBD1

CDR3aa: CASSRARGTGELFF
CDR3nt: TGTGCCAGTAGTAGGGCAAGGGGCACCGGGGAGCTGTTTTTT
len: 14
v_gene: TRBV19
j_gene: TRBJ2-2
abundance: few
d_gene: -

CDR3aa: CASSWTGTPNTGELFF
CDR3nt: TGCGCCAGCAGCTGGACCGGGACGCCGAACACCGGGGAGCTGTTTTTT
len: 16
v_gene: TRBV5-1
j_gene: TRBJ2-2
abundance: -
d_gene: -

CDR3aa: CASSQEAEGLADEQFF
CDR3nt: TGTGCCAGCAGCCAAGAGGCGGAGGGACTAGCGGATGAGCAGTTCTTC
len: 16
v_gene: TRBV4-2
j_gene: TRBJ2-1
abundance: -
d_gene: TRBD2

CDR3aa: CASSLDTGTSGLSYNEQFF
CDR3nt: TGTGCCAGCAGCTTAGATACCGGGACTAGCGGCCTATCCTACAATGAGCAGTTCTTC
len: 19
v_gene: TRBV11-2
j_gene: TRBJ2-1
abundance: -
d_gene: TRBD2

CDR3aa: CASRSLGQNTEAFF
CDR3nt: TGCGCCAGCAGGTCCCTGGGACAGAACACTGAAGCTTTCTTT
len: 14
v_gene: TRBV4-1
j_gene: TRBJ1-1
abundance: -
d_gene: -

CDR3aa: CASSQGDGELFF
CDR3nt: TGTGCCAGCAGCCAGGGGGACGGGGAGCTGTTTTTT
len: 12
v_gene: TRBV11-2
j_gene: TRBJ2-2
abundance: -
d_gene: TRBD1

CDR3aa: CASSYREVRLYEQYF
CDR3nt: TGTGCCAGCAGTTACCGAGAGGTCCGTTTGTACGAGCAGTACTTC
len: 15
v_gene: TRBV6-6
j_gene: TRBJ2-7
abundance: -
d_gene: -

CDR3aa: CASSQESARGYGYTF
CDR3nt: TGCGCCAGCAGCCAAGAATCCGCCAGGGGGTATGGCTACACCTTC
len: 15
v_gene: TRBV4-3
j_gene: TRBJ1-2
abundance: -
d_gene: TRBD1

CDR3aa: CGTGDSNGYTF
CDR3nt: TGTGGGACAGGGGACTCAAATGGCTACACCTTC
len: 11
v_gene: TRBV28
j_gene: TRBJ1-2
abundance: -
d_gene: TRBD1

CDR3aa: CASSLHQGARGYTF
CDR3nt: TGTGCCAGCAGCTTACACCAGGGGGCGCGGGGCTACACCTTC
len: 14
v_gene: TRBV5-6
j_gene: TRBJ1-2
abundance: -
d_gene: TRBD1

CDR3aa: CAWSYDRGGNQPQHF
CDR3nt: TGTGCCTGGAGTTACGACAGGGGGGGTAATCAGCCCCAGCATTTT
len: 15
v_gene: TRBV30
j_gene: TRBJ1-5
abundance: -
d_gene: TRBD1

CDR3aa: CATSETAYNEQFF
CDR3nt: TGTGCCACCAGTGAAACAGCATACAATGAGCAGTTCTTC
len: 13
v_gene: TRBV24-1
j_gene: TRBJ2-1
abundance: -
d_gene: -

CDR3aa: CASSLAIGYEQYF
CDR3nt: TGCGCCAGCAGCTTGGCCATTGGTTACGAGCAGTACTTC
len: 13
v_gene: TRBV5-1
j_gene: TRBJ2-7
abundance: -
d_gene: -

CDR3aa: CASSPLAGGSYEQYF
CDR3nt: TGTGCCAGCAGCCCCCTAGCGGGAGGATCCTACGAGCAGTACTTC
len: 15
v_gene: TRBV6-5
j_gene: TRBJ2-7
abundance: few
d_gene: TRBD2

CDR3aa: CASSQDSSGANTDTQYF
CDR3nt: TGCGCCAGCAGCCAAGATAGCAGCGGGGCCAACACAGATACGCAGTATTTT
len: 17
v_gene: TRBV4-3
j_gene: TRBJ2-3
abundance: -
d_gene: TRBD2

CDR3aa: CASSRTAGNTIYF
CDR3nt: TGTGCCAGCAGCAGGACAGCAGGAAACACCATATATTTT
len: 13
v_gene: TRBV3-1/TRBV3-2
j_gene: TRBJ1-3
abundance: once
d_gene: -

CDR3aa: CASSVPSYNEQFF
CDR3nt: TGTGCCAGCAGCGTCCCTTCCTACAATGAGCAGTTCTTC
len: 13
v_gene: TRBV4-2
j_gene: TRBJ2-1
abundance: -
d_gene: -

CDR3aa: CASQIGGPERHYEQYF
CDR3nt: TGTGCCAGCCAAATAGGAGGGCCAGAGCGCCACTACGAGCAGTACTTC
len: 16
v_gene: TRBV28
j_gene: TRBJ2-7
abundance: -
d_gene: -

CDR3aa: CASSQPARGGGNEQFF
CDR3nt: TGCGCCAGCAGCCAGCCTGCGAGAGGGGGAGGGAATGAGCAGTTCTTC
len: 16
v_gene: TRBV4-1
j_gene: TRBJ2-1
abundance: -
d_gene: -

CDR3aa: CASSLEGHNEQFF
CDR3nt: TGTGCCAGCAGCTTGGAAGGGCACAATGAGCAGTTCTTC
len: 13
v_gene: TRBV5-5
j_gene: TRBJ2-1
abundance: -
d_gene: -

CDR3aa: CASSPGTGAENEAFF
CDR3nt: TGTGCCAGCTCACCAGGGACAGGGGCGGAGAACGAAGCTTTCTTT
len: 15
v_gene: TRBV18
j_gene: TRBJ1-1
abundance: -
d_gene: TRBD1

CDR3aa: CASRFPRVPYGYTF
CDR3nt: TGTGCCAGCAGATTCCCTCGGGTCCCCTATGGCTACACCTTC
len: 14
v_gene: TRBV5-6
j_gene: TRBJ1-2
abundance: -
d_gene: -

CDR3aa: CASSPGRYYEQYF
CDR3nt: TGTGCCAGCAGCCCGGGTCGGTACTACGAGCAGTACTTC
len: 13
v_gene: TRBV5-5
j_gene: TRBJ2-7
abundance: -
d_gene: -

CDR3aa: CASTQRVRYHTSTDTQYF
CDR3nt: TGTGCCAGCACCCAAAGGGTCAGGTACCACACTAGCACAGATACGCAGTATTTT
len: 18
v_gene: TRBV28
j_gene: TRBJ2-3
abundance: -
d_gene: -

CDR3aa: CALLRPAADSYEQYF
CDR3nt: TGTGCCTTACTACGACCCGCGGCCGACTCCTACGAGCAGTACTTC
len: 15
v_gene: TRBV21-1
j_gene: TRBJ2-7
abundance: once
d_gene: -

CDR3aa: CASSPWTSGSNEQFF
CDR3nt: TGTGCCAGCAGTCCGTGGACTAGCGGGTCCAATGAGCAGTTCTTC
len: 15
v_gene: TRBV27
j_gene: TRBJ2-1
abundance: -
d_gene: TRBD2

CDR3aa: CASSLQDIPGGYTF
CDR3nt: TGTGCCAGCAGCTTGCAAGACATCCCGGGGGGCTACACCTTC
len: 14
v_gene: TRBV5-4
j_gene: TRBJ1-2
abundance: few
d_gene: -

CDR3aa: CASSPPGVGQETQYF
CDR3nt: TGTGCCAGCAGCCCCCCCGGTGTAGGTCAAGAGACCCAGTACTTC
len: 15
v_gene: TRBV28
j_gene: TRBJ2-5
abundance: -
d_gene: -

CDR3aa: CASRRYGSGYTF
CDR3nt: TGTGCCAGCAGACGCTATGGAAGCGGCTACACCTTC
len: 12
v_gene: TRBV27
j_gene: TRBJ1-2
abundance: -
d_gene: -

CDR3aa: CAGGSYNEQFF
CDR3nt: TGTGCCGGGGGCTCCTACAATGAGCAGTTCTTC
len: 11
v_gene: TRBV11-1
j_gene: TRBJ2-1
abundance: -
d_gene: -

CDR3aa: CASSQRRGYEQYF
CDR3nt: TGTGCCAGCAGCCAAAGGCGGGGTTACGAGCAGTACTTC
len: 13
v_gene: TRBV3-1/TRBV3-2
j_gene: TRBJ2-7
abundance: -
d_gene: -

CDR3aa: CASSVGWRSPLHF
CDR3nt: TGTGCCAGCAGCGTAGGGTGGCGTTCACCCCTCCACTTT
len: 13
v_gene: TRBV9
j_gene: TRBJ1-6
abundance: -
d_gene: -

CDR3aa: CASSPGGAGGSSYEQYF
CDR3nt: TGCGCCAGCAGCCCGGGGGGGGCGGGAGGCAGCTCCTACGAGCAGTACTTC
len: 17
v_gene: TRBV5-1
j_gene: TRBJ2-7
abundance: -
d_gene: TRBD2

CDR3aa: CASSPGDRAQAGELFF
CDR3nt: TGTGCCAGCTCACCCGGGGACAGGGCCCAGGCCGGGGAGCTGTTTTTT
len: 16
v_gene: TRBV18
j_gene: TRBJ2-2
abundance: -
d_gene: TRBD1

CDR3aa: CASSLTGAHEQYF
CDR3nt: TGTGCCAGCAGCTTAACGGGGGCTCACGAGCAGTACTTC
len: 13
v_gene: TRBV11-1
j_gene: TRBJ2-7
abundance: once
d_gene: -

CDR3aa: CASSPQGANYGYTF
CDR3nt: TGTGCCAGCTCACCACAGGGAGCTAACTATGGCTACACCTTC
len: 14
v_gene: TRBV18
j_gene: TRBJ1-2
abundance: -
d_gene: -

CDR3aa: CAWVAGGLSYEQYF
CDR3nt: TGTGCCTGGGTAGCGGGAGGACTCTCCTACGAGCAGTACTTC
len: 14
v_gene: TRBV30
j_gene: TRBJ2-7
abundance: -
d_gene: TRBD2

CDR3aa: CASSPALGSGANVLTF
CDR3nt: TGTGCCAGCAGCCCAGCACTGGGCTCTGGGGCCAACGTCCTGACTTTC
len: 16
v_gene: TRBV7-3
j_gene: TRBJ2-6
abundance: -
d_gene: -

CDR3aa: CASSQKRTGGNYGYTF
CDR3nt: TGTGCCAGCAGCCAAAAACGGACAGGGGGCAACTATGGCTACACCTTC
len: 16
v_gene: TRBV3-1/TRBV3-2
j_gene: TRBJ1-2
abundance: once
d_gene: TRBD1

CDR3aa: CASSGGSVVRGQRVSPLHF
CDR3nt: TGTGCCAGCAGCGGCGGTTCGGTTGTCCGGGGGCAGAGGGTTTCACCCCTCCACTTT
len: 19
v_gene: TRBV16
j_gene: TRBJ1-6
abundance: few
d_gene: -

CDR3aa: CASGLDTRGGGATPRRYGYTF
CDR3nt: TGTGCTAGTGGTTTGGATACGCGGGGTGGGGGGGCCACCCCGAGAAGATATGGCTACACCTTC
len: 21
v_gene: TRBV12-5
j_gene: TRBJ1-2
abundance: -
d_gene: -

CDR3aa: CASSPFSWGRDEKLFF
CDR3nt: TGTGCCAGCAGCCCCTTCTCATGGGGGAGAGACGAAAAACTGTTTTTT
len: 16
v_gene: TRBV4-2
j_gene: TRBJ1-4
abundance: -
d_gene: -

CDR3aa: CASSIGGGTEAFF
CDR3nt: TGTGCCAGTAGTATCGGGGGGGGCACTGAAGCTTTCTTT
len: 13
v_gene: TRBV19
j_gene: TRBJ1-1
abundance: -
d_gene: -